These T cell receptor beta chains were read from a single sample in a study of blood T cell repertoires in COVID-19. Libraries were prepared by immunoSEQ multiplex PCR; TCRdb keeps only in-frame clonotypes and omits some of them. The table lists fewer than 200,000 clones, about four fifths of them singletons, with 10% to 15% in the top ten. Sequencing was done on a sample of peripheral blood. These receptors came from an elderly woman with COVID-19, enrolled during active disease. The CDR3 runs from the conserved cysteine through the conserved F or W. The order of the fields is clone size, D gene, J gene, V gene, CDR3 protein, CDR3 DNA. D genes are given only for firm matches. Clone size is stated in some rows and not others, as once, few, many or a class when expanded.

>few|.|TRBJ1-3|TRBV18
CASSSQGTSGNTIYF
TGTGCCAGCTCATCCCAGGGCACTTCTGGAAACACCATATATTTT
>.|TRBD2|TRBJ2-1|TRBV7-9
CASTPVGTSETDEQFF
TGTGCCAGCACCCCCGTCGGGACTAGCGAAACCGACGAGCAGTTCTTC
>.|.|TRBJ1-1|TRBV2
CASSGRGEAFF
TGTGCCAGCAGTGGTAGAGGTGAAGCTTTCTTT
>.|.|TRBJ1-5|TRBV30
CAWSEDLIQPQHF
TGTGCCTGGAGTGAGGACTTAATACAGCCCCAGCATTTT
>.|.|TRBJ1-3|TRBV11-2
CASSRGNRDRNTIYF
TGTGCCAGCAGCCGAGGGAACAGGGATAGAAACACCATATATTTT
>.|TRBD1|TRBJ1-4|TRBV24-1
CATSDSRTGNEKLFF
TGTGCCACCAGTGATTCAAGGACAGGGAATGAAAAACTGTTTTTT
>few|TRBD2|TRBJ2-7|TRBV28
CASLDSSGSPYEQYF
TGTGCCAGCCTCGACTCTAGCGGGAGTCCCTACGAGCAGTACTTC
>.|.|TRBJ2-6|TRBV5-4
CASSLQGPGANVLTF
TGTGCCAGCAGCTTACAGGGACCCGGGGCCAACGTCCTGACTTTC
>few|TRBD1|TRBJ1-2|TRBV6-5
CASRRQGDDYGYTF
TGTGCCAGCAGAAGACAGGGGGACGACTATGGCTACACCTTC
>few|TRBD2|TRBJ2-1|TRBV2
CASSEGTRLSYNEQFF
TGTGCCAGCAGTGAAGGGACTAGGCTCTCCTACAATGAGCAGTTCTTC
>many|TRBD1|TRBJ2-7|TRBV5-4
CASSLVAGGDEQYF
TGTGCCAGCAGCTTGGTCGCAGGGGGCGACGAGCAGTACTTC
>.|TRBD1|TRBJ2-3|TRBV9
CASSVAGGGWDTQYF
TGTGCCAGCAGCGTAGCAGGGGGCGGTTGGGATACGCAGTATTTT
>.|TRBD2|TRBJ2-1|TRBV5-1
CASSLLTSGFNEQFF
TGCGCCAGCAGCTTGTTAACTAGCGGTTTCAATGAGCAGTTCTTC
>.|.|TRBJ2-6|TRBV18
CASSPPSGANVLTF
TGTGCCAGCTCACCCCCTTCTGGGGCCAACGTCCTGACTTTC
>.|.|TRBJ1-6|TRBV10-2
CASSEINSPLHF
TGCGCCAGCAGTGAAATAAATTCACCCCTCCACTTT
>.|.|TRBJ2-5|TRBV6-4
CASSVVGGETQYF
TGTGCCAGCAGCGTAGTTGGTGGAGAGACCCAGTACTTC